The T cell receptor beta chain under discussion was sequenced for a study of blood T cells in healthy people across ages. This clonotype was recorded a few times. Its target is not known. Looked up from germline, CDR1 is DFQATT and CDR2 is SNEGSKA (reference sequence). CDR3 length: 18 residues. Trimming took 1 base from V and 6 from J, leaving 25 bases between them. Findings and limits, study-wide: It was the long-lived donors that had more naive CD4+ cells and higher diversity than aged donors. Researchers report that TCR beta diversity correlated strongly with naive T cell percentage.

A second PCR of roughly 6 to 12 cycles used a sample-barcoded 5' primer and a J-beta primer mix. Researchers report that a template-switch adaptor with 12 random nucleotides tagged each cDNA molecule. TCRdb reanalysed the 5' RACE reads using MiXCR and keeps one entry per CDR3 protein. The sample gives about a million distinct CDR3 sequences, 35% to 40% of which show up once; around 12% is in the top ten. The sequence was collected from a man between 18 and 29 years old in good health. The chain couples TRBV20-1 to TRBJ2-1; the D gene could be TRBD1 or TRBD2 (7 bases each). Material: blood. Written as DNA, the CDR3 is TGCAGTGCTAGAGGAACAGGGGATACAATCGGGGGGCCCAATGAGCAGTTCTTC. Residues: CSARGTGDTIGGPNEQFF.